The 32 T cell receptor beta chains listed next were all sequenced from one sample in a study of T cell repertoires in aging, cancer and after chemotherapy. Multiplex touch-down PCR with TRB-A/B primers amplified rearranged V-D-J TRB sequences. TCRdb reanalysed the multiplex PCR reads using MiXCR and keeps one entry per CDR3 protein. The table shows 4,000 to 5,000 distinct CDR3 sequences, with around two fifths occurring only once. Peripheral blood genomic DNA, not sorted cells or RNA, was the template. Sequences were obtained from blood. The receptor set was obtained from a human donor with a solid tumor.

Only a few counts were recorded for this clonotype. The chain employs TRBV7-2 and TRBJ2-2, with D maybe TRBD2 (5 bases). There are 15 residues in the CDR3. In germline, CDR1 is SGHTA, CDR2 FQGNSA. The V gene lost 6 bases and the J gene lost 7 bases, with 18 bases spanning the gap. The CDR3 reads CASRPLAQGYGELFF. CDR3 bases: TGTGCCAGCAGACCTTTAGCGCAAGGGTACGGGGAGCTGTTTTTT.

CDR3 sequence: CASSLKTRATDYTF. The CDR3 region has the DNA TGTGCCAGCAGCCTGAAGACCCGGGCCACCGACTACACCTTC. The V gene is TRBV5-6, the J gene TRBJ1-2; D remains ambiguous. There are 14 residues in the CDR3. V was pared by 4 bases and J by 10 bases, with 20 bases between. The V gene's germline CDR1 is SGHDT and CDR2 YYEEEE.

The V and J genes are TRBV19 and TRBJ1-5, with D tentatively TRBD1 (5 bases). V lost 6 bases, J lost 2 bases, and 17 bases lay in between. The CDR3 runs to 16 residues. Germline CDR1 reads LNHDA; CDR2 reads SQIVND (reference sequence). DNA of the CDR3: TGTGCCAGTAGGCTCGGGACGGACTTGGGCAATCAGCCCCAGCATTTT. As protein: CASRLGTDLGNQPQHF.

The chain couples TRBV6-2 or TRBV6-3 to TRBJ2-3; the D gene is possibly TRBD2 (5 bases). The CDR3 loop spans 15 amino acids. V shed 0 bases and J shed 1 base, with 8 bases lying between them. Germline CDR1 MNHEY, CDR2 SVGEGT. CDR3 in DNA: TGTGCCAGCAGTTACTCGGGAGTCCGCACAGATACGCAGTATTTT. Its translation is CASSYSGVRTDTQYF.

This chain joins TRBV6-1 and TRBJ1-2; TRBD1 aligns across 7 bases. The CDR3 runs to 15 residues. Unmatched junction bases numbered 10, after V lost 6 bases and J lost 3 bases. The V gene's germline CDR1 is MNHNS and CDR2 SASEGT. The CDR3 region has the DNA TGTGCCAGCAGAGGTCCCGGGACAGTCTACTATGGCTACACCTTC. Its protein product is CASRGPGTVYYGYTF.

A single count supports this clonotype. At one boundary the junction diverges from the germline segment, which might be a read error. The V gene is TRBV19, the J gene TRBJ1-1; D might be TRBD1 (5 bases). CDR3 length equals 14 residues. CDR1 LNHDA and CDR2 SQIVND come from the germline V gene (reference sequence). The CDR3 is CVSTYLGGRTEAFF. Written as DNA, the CDR3 is TGTGTCAGTACCTATCTCGGGGGTAGGACTGAAGCTTTCTTT.

V usage is TRBV6-2 or TRBV6-3 and J usage is TRBJ2-7; no clear D gene. Per the germline V gene, CDR1 is MNHEY and CDR2 is SVGEGT. The CDR3 totals 12 residues. Trimming cost V 2 bases and J 0 bases, with 2 bases left between them. CDR3 residues: CASSYTSYEQYF. The DNA for the CDR3 is TGTGCCAGCAGTTACACCTCCTACGAGCAGTACTTC.

The chain uses TRBV12-3 or TRBV12-4 and TRBJ1-2; 7 nucleotides line up with TRBD1. The CDR3 sequence is 15 residues long. The CDR3 DNA is TGTGCTAGTGGTTTGGTACTTGAGGGGGCGTATGGCTACACCTTC. This sequence encodes CASGLVLEGAYGYTF.

In this sample, this clonotype turned up a few times. The chain joins TRBV11-2 to TRBJ2-5, with D tentatively TRBD2 (6 bases). Trimming removed 5 bases at V and 5 bases at J, with 18 bases between. The CDR3 consists of 15 residues. Germline CDR1 SGHAT, CDR2 FQNNGV. CDR3 DNA sequence: TGTGCCAGCAGCCCGGGACTTCATGACGGGGAGACCCAGTACTTC. Amino acids: CASSPGLHDGETQYF.

The V gene is TRBV29-1, the J gene TRBJ1-1; 10 bases are a match to TRBD1. CDR1 SQVTM and CDR2 ANQGSEA come from the germline V gene. Trimming at V came to 2 bases and at J to 4 bases, leaving 4 bases not matched to a gene. This CDR3 region has 14 residues. The CDR3 loop reads CSVEMRQGATEAFF. Written as DNA, the CDR3 is TGCAGCGTTGAAATGAGACAGGGGGCCACTGAAGCTTTCTTT. The full variable domain, completed using reference TRBV29-1 and TRBJ1-1, is SAVISQKPSRDICQRGTSLTIQCQVDSQVTMMFWYRQQPGQSLTLIATANQGSEATYESGFVIDKFPISRPNLTFSTLTVSNMSPEDSSIYLCSVEMRQGATEAFFGQGTRLTVV.

This clonotype appeared a few times. The rearrangement uses TRBV11-1 and TRBJ2-7; 12 nucleotides line up with TRBD2. V lost 2 bases to trimming and J lost 0 bases; unmatched junction nucleotides: 11. The CDR3 loop spans 19 amino acids. Germline V gives CDR1 SGHAT, CDR2 FQDESV (reference sequence). The CDR3 DNA sequence: TGTGCCAGCAGCTTACTCACTAGCGGGAGGTTTCTCCCCTCCTACGAGCAGTACTTC. Protein sequence: CASSLLTSGRFLPSYEQYF.

In this sample, this clonotype turned up once. This chain uses TRBV19 with TRBJ2-1; D is possibly TRBD2 (6 bases). Germline lookup yields CDR1 LNHDA and CDR2 SQIVND (reference sequence). The V and J ends lost 5 bases and 8 bases respectively, with 19 bases between them. This CDR3 contains 15 residues. The chain's CDR3 is CASSSGLPQRHEQFF. DNA for the CDR3: TGTGCCAGTAGTTCGGGACTTCCCCAACGACATGAGCAGTTCTTC.

The chain links TRBV5-6 to TRBJ2-7; TRBD2 agrees at 7 bases. The CDR3 contains 16 residues. Trimming at V came to 3 bases and at J to 0 bases, leaving 9 bases not matched to a gene. Germline assignment: CDR1 SGHDT and CDR2 YYEEEE. The CDR3 region is CASSSDGGFYSYEQYF. CDR3 bases: TGTGCCAGCAGCTCTGACGGGGGGTTTTACTCCTACGAGCAGTACTTC.

The J gene is TRBJ2-2, the V gene TRBV27, with D possibly TRBD2 on 5 matching bases. Deletions cut 7 bases from V and 2 bases from J, with 17 bases between. The CDR3 is 16 residues long. Germline CDR1 and CDR2: MNHEY and SMNVEV (reference sequence). The CDR3 spells CASTQNGVKNTGELFF. The CDR3 DNA follows: TGTGCCAGCACTCAAAACGGGGTAAAAAACACCGGGGAGCTGTTTTTT.

The chain uses TRBV5-1 and TRBJ2-2, with 11 bases identical to TRBD2. Losses at the gene ends were 0 bases for V and 7 bases for J; bases not matched to a gene: 2. The CDR3 sequence is 15 residues long. Germline V gives CDR1 SGHRS, CDR2 YFSETQ. The CDR3: CASSLVLAGGGELFF. The CDR3 bases are TGCGCCAGCAGCTTGGTTCTAGCGGGAGGCGGGGAGCTGTTTTTT.

The chain recombines TRBV5-6 with TRBJ2-1, with D perhaps TRBD2 (5 bases). CDR1 and CDR2 (germline): SGHDT, YYEEEE. V lost 4 bases and J lost 0, with 17 bases in between. CDR3 length: 17 residues. The CDR3 DNA is TGTGCCAGCAGCCTAATTACTAGGCGGAGCTCCTACAATGAGCAGTTCTTC. Its translation: CASSLITRRSSYNEQFF.

V gene TRBV28 combines with J gene TRBJ1-2; TRBD1 aligns across 11 bases. Germline-derived CDR1 and CDR2 are MDHEN and SYDVKM. The V and J ends lost 6 bases and 6 bases, in that order; junction bases with no gene match: 6. The CDR3 has 14 residues. CDR3 sequence (DNA): TGTGCCAGCAGCTCCCCGGGACAGGGGGATGGCTACACCTTC. Protein sequence: CASSSPGQGDGYTF.

The chain combines TRBV14 with TRBJ1-2; D ambiguous. CDR1 SGHDN and CDR2 FVKESK come from the germline V gene. V lost 0 bases and J 4 bases, leaving 9 bases between the germline ends. The CDR3 loop spans 14 amino acids. The CDR3 coding sequence is TGTGCCAGCAGCCAAGATGGGAGGTTCTATGGCTACACCTTC. This gives the protein CASSQDGRFYGYTF.

The chain carries TRBV7-2 and TRBJ2-1; TRBD2 matches at 12 bases. The V and J ends lost 6 bases and 9 bases, in that order; junction bases with no gene match: 9. CDR3 size: 15 residues. Germline CDR1 and CDR2: SGHTA and FQGNSA. CDR3 in DNA: TGTGCCAGCAGGGATGCTAGCGGGGGGGCCGGTGAGCAGTTCTTC. Amino acid sequence: CASRDASGGAGEQFF.

A few counts support this clonotype. This chain joins TRBV18 and TRBJ2-7; the D is unclear. Germline assignment: CDR1 KGHSH and CDR2 LQKENI. CDR3 length: 14 amino acids. V was clipped by 3 bases and J by 7 bases, with 16 bases between them. The CDR3 region is CASSPSGLSREQYF. DNA for the CDR3: TGTGCCAGCTCACCCTCGGGCCTTTCCAGGGAGCAGTACTTC.

This clonotype was counted between two and nine times. The rearrangement joins TRBV28 to TRBJ1-5; possibly TRBD1 for D (5 bases). This CDR3 is built from 13 residues. Germline CDR1 is MDHEN and CDR2 is SYDVKM. The ends were cut back, 5 bases at V and 3 bases at J, with 8 bases in the middle. The CDR3 loop is CASSETVNQPQHF. Written as DNA, the CDR3 is TGTGCCAGCAGTGAGACAGTCAATCAGCCCCAGCATTTT.

This clonotype came up a few times. This rearrangement joins TRBV6-5 to TRBJ2-6; D is unclear. This CDR3 has 14 amino acids. The germline gives CDR1 MNHEY, CDR2 SVGAGI. V was cut by 4 bases and J by 0 bases, with 4 bases left in between. The CDR3 loop is CASSSNSGANVLTF. CDR3 nucleotide sequence: TGTGCCAGCAGTTCCAACTCTGGGGCCAACGTCCTGACTTTC.

The chain has TRBV29-1 and TRBJ2-7; D is undetermined. With 7 bases removed from V and 6 bases from J, the gap between germline ends came to 13 bases. There are 11 residues in the CDR3. Germline V lookup: CDR1 SQVTM, CDR2 ANQGSEA. The CDR3 reads CSALLLGEQYV. CDR3 sequence (DNA): TGCAGCGCTCTCCTGCTTGGCGAGCAGTACGTC.

This clonotype was seen more than once but under ten times. This chain connects TRBV5-6 to TRBJ2-1; TRBD2 aligns across 7 bases. V shed 1 base and J 7 bases; nucleotides not matched to a gene: 5. The germline V gene encodes CDR1 SGHDT and CDR2 YYEEEE. CDR3 size: 14 residues. The CDR3 DNA reads TGTGCCAGCAGCTTGCGCGGGAGCAATAATGAGCAGTTCTTC. Encoded protein: CASSLRGSNNEQFF.

Only a few counts were recorded for this clonotype. One end of the junction is discordant with germline, which a read error may explain. The chain recombines TRBV7-2 with TRBJ1-5; D may be TRBD1 (5 bases). Germline CDR1 is SGHTA and CDR2 is FQGNSA. This CDR3 spans 14 amino acids. This chain's CDR3 is CASTLDSGNQPQHF. In nucleotides, the CDR3 is TGTGCCAGCACCTTAGACAGTGGCAATCAGCCCCAGCATTTT.

The chain carries TRBV27 and TRBJ2-6, with TRBD1 identical over 7 bases. The CDR3 totals 18 residues. With 4 bases clipped from V and 0 bases from J, the junction kept 9 bases outside the gene matches. Germline-derived CDR1 and CDR2 are MNHEY and SMNVEV (reference sequence). CDR3 coding DNA: TGTGCCAGCAGTTCAACAGGGGTGCTAAGCTCTGGGGCCAACGTCCTGACTTTC. Its protein product is CASSSTGVLSSGANVLTF.

V usage is TRBV5-1 and J usage is TRBJ1-1, with 7 positions matching TRBD1. CDR3 length: 16 amino acids. J gave up 1 base and V 4 bases, and 10 bases lay outside the gene matches. Germline V lookup: CDR1 SGHRS, CDR2 YFSETQ. Here the CDR3 reads CASSLGSRTGNTEAFF. Here the CDR3 DNA reads TGCGCCAGCAGCCTTGGATCTCGGACAGGGAACACTGAAGCTTTCTTT.

This clonotype came up a few times. The chain couples TRBV10-3 to TRBJ2-7; D perhaps matches TRBD1 (6 bases). Trimming shortened V by 2 bases and J by 2 bases, and 13 bases separated the two germline ends. The CDR3 length is 15 residues. Germline V lookup: CDR1 ENHRY, CDR2 SYGVKD. Here the CDR3 reads CAISEKEGGPYEQYF. The DNA for the CDR3 is TGTGCCATCAGTGAGAAGGAAGGGGGACCCTACGAGCAGTACTTC.

This chain connects TRBV27 to TRBJ2-5; D is uncertain. Germline CDR1 and CDR2: MNHEY and SMNVEV (reference sequence). V was clipped by 5 bases and J by 6 bases, with 13 bases between them. The CDR3 is 13 amino acids. In DNA, the CDR3 is TGTGCCAGCAGTCCTAACCCCGGTCAGACCCAGTACTTC. Its translation: CASSPNPGQTQYF.

This sequence joins TRBV5-4 and TRBJ1-4, with TRBD1 as a possible D gene (6 bases). The CDR3 is 17 residues long. Deletions cut 0 bases from V and 0 bases from J, with 12 bases between. Germline CDR1 SGHNT, CDR2 YYREEE (reference sequence). Here the CDR3 DNA reads TGTGCCAGCAGCTTGGTCCCGGGACACCCAACTAATGAAAAACTGTTTTTT. Translated, it gives CASSLVPGHPTNEKLFF.

This chain links TRBV7-2 with TRBJ2-1; D may be TRBD2 (6 bases). The CDR3 is made up of 14 amino acids. V was trimmed by 3 bases and J by 6 bases, leaving 12 bases between them. Germline V gene sequence: CDR1 SGHTA, CDR2 FQGNSA. CDR3 in DNA: TGTGCCAGCAGCTTCAGGCGGGACCGCAATGAGCAGTTCTTC. It encodes CASSFRRDRNEQFF.

The rearrangement uses TRBV20-1 and TRBJ2-7; tentatively, D is TRBD1 or TRBD2 (5 bases each). V lost 2 bases, J lost 6 bases, and 20 bases lay in between. CDR1 and CDR2 (germline): DFQATT, SNEGSKA (reference sequence). CDR3 length: 15 amino acids. This CDR3 reads CSARSRTGTGSEQYF. As DNA, the CDR3 is TGCAGTGCTAGATCCAGGACTGGGACGGGAAGCGAGCAGTACTTC.